This TCR beta chain came from a study of T cells after yellow fever vaccination. The wider study: SMART-Seq v4 Ultra Low Input served to prepare low-cell-number fractions. Study results and caveats: Abundant clonotypes from the bulk population could contaminate FACS-sorted repertoires. Clonotype sharing between CD4 and CD8 compartments was small.

This clonotype has at least ten counts. Its target is unknown. The CDR3 has 11 amino acids. Germline V gene lookup returns CDR1 MNHEY and CDR2 SVGEGT. V lost 3 bases and J lost 7, with 4 bases in between. TCRdb re-analysed the 5' RACE reads in MiXCR, keeping a single row per CDR3 protein. Among 500,000 to 650,000 distinct CDR3 sequences listed, 13% were seen once. The chain has TRBV6-2 or TRBV6-3 and TRBJ2-1; D ambiguous. This specimen was PBMCs, taken on the day of the yellow fever booster vaccination. The receptor was derived from a man between 25 and 39 years old who received the YFV17D yellow fever vaccine. DNA for the CDR3: TGTGCCAGCAGTTATAGGAATGAGCAGTTCTTC. Its translation is CASSYRNEQFF.